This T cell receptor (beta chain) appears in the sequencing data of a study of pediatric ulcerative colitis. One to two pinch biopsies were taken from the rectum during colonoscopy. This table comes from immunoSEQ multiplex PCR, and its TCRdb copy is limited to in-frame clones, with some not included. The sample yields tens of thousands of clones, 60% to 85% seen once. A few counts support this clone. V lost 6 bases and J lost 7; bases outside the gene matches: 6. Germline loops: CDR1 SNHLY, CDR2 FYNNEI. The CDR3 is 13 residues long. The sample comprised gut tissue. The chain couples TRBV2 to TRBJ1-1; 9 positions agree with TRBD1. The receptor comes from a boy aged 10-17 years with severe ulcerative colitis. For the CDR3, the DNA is TGTGCCAGCAGGGGACAGGGAACGGTTGAAGCTTTCTTT. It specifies CASRGQGTVEAFF.